These 3 T cell receptor beta chains originate from one sample sequenced in a study of response to subunit inactivated influenza vaccine. TCRdb re-called the RT-PCR reads through MiXCR, storing one row per CDR3 protein. Altogether about 780,000 distinct CDR3 sequences are present, about 18% being singletons, with the ten largest covering roughly 11%. Sequenced material: PBMCs from blood, taken more than 4 days after vaccination. The receptor set was obtained from a man between 45 and 60 years old who received an inactivated influenza vaccine.

The chain is built from TRBV12-3 or TRBV12-4 and TRBJ2-5; D unresolved. V was pared by 3 bases and J by 5 bases, with 16 bases between. CDR3 length equals 15 residues. CDR3 protein: CASSFRRGRTETQYF. CDR3 DNA sequence: TGTGCCAGCAGTTTTCGGAGAGGCCGAACGGAGACCCAGTACTTC.

This clonotype was counted many times. The chain has TRBV20-1 and TRBJ2-5; D gene unclear. Trimming stripped 3 bases from V and 5 bases from J, with 16 bases between. The CDR3 spans 14 residues. Per germline, CDR1 DFQATT and CDR2 SNEGSKA (reference sequence). As DNA, the CDR3 is TGCAGTGCTAGTTTTGGGTCCTCGGTCGAGACCCAGTACTTC. This translates into CSASFGSSVETQYF.

Concerning this clonotype: One end of the junction does not line up with germline, which may come from a read error. V usage is TRBV3-1 and J usage is TRBJ1-1; TRBD1 is a possible D gene (5 bases). The CDR3 length is 15 residues. CDR1 and CDR2 (germline): LGHDT, YNNKEL (reference sequence). The CDR3 loop is CASSQDGAVKTEAFF. CDR3 DNA: TGTGCCAGCAGCCAAGACGGGGCAGTGAAAACTGAAGCTTTCTTT.